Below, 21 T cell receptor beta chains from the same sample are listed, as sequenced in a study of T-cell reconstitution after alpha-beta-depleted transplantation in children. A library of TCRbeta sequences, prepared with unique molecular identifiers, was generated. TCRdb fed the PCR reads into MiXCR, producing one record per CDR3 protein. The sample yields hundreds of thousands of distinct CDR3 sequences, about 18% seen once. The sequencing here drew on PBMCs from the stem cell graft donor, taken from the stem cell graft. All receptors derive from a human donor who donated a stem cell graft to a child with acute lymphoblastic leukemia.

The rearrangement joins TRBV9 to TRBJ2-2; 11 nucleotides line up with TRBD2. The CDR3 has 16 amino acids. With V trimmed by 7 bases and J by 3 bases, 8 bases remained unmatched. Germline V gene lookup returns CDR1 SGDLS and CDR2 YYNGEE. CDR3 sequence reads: CASGPSGRSDTGELFF. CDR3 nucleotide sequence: TGTGCCAGCGGCCCTAGCGGGAGGAGCGACACCGGGGAGCTGTTTTTT.

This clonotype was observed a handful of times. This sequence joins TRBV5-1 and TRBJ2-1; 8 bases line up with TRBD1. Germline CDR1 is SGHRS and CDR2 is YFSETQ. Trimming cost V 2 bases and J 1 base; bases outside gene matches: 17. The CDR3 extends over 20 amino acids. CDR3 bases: TGCGCCAGCAGCTTCCCGAAGGGAAAAGCTGACAGGGGATCCTACAATGAGCAGTTCTTC. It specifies CASSFPKGKADRGSYNEQFF.

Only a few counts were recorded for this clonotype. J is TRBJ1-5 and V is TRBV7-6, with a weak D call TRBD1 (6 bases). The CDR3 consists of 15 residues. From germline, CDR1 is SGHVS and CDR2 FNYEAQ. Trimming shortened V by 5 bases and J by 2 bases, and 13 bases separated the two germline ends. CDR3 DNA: TGTGCCAGCAGCCCAGTCCCAGGGGGCAATCAGCCCCAGCATTTT. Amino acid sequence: CASSPVPGGNQPQHF. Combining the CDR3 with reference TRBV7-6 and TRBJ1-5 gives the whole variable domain GAGVSQSPRYKVTKRGQDVALRCDPISGHVSLYWYRQALGQGPEFLTYFNYEAQQDKSGLPNDRFSAERPEGSISTLTIQRTEQRDSAMYRCASSPVPGGNQPQHFGDGTRLSIL.

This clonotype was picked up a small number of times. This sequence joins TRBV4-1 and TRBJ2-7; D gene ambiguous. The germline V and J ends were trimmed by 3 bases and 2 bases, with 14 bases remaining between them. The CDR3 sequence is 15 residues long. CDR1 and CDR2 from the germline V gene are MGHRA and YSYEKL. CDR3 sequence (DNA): TGCGCCAGCAGCCAGACTCTAGGAAACCCCTACGAGCAGTACTTC. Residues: CASSQTLGNPYEQYF.

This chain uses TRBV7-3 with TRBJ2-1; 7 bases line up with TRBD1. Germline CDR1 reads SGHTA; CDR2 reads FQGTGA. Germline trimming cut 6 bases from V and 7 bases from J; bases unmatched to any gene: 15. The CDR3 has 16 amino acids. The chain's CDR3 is CASSPWKGASGNEQFF. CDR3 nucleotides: TGTGCCAGCAGTCCTTGGAAGGGGGCGTCGGGAAATGAGCAGTTCTTC.

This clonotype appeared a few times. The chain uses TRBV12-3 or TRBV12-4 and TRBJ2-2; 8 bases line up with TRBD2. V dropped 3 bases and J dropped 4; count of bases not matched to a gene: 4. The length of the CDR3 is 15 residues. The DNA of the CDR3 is TGTGCCAGCAGTTTGGACGGGAGGGGCACCGGGGAGCTGTTTTTT. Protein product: CASSLDGRGTGELFF.

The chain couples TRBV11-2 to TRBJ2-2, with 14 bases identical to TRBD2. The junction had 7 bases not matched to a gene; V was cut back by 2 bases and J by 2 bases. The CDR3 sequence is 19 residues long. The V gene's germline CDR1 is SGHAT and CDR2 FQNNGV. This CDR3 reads CASSLRGLAGELNTGELFF. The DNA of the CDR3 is TGTGCCAGCAGCTTAAGGGGACTAGCGGGAGAGCTAAACACCGGGGAGCTGTTTTTT.

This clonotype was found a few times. The CDR3 nucleotides read TGCGCCAGCAGACTAGCGGGAGGGCCCAACAATGAGCAGTTCTTC. Encoded protein: CASRLAGGPNNEQFF. The chain recombines TRBV5-1 with TRBJ2-1, with 13 bases aligning to TRBD2. The germline CDR1 and CDR2 sequences are SGHRS and YFSETQ. The V and J ends lost 5 bases and 5 bases, in that order; junction bases with no gene match: 4. This CDR3 is 15 amino acids long. Combining the CDR3 with reference TRBV5-1 and TRBJ2-1 gives the whole variable domain KAGVTQTPRYLIKTRGQQVTLSCSPISGHRSVSWYQQTPGQGLQFLFEYFSETQRNKGNFPGRFSGRQFSNSRSEMNVSTLELGDSALYLCASRLAGGPNNEQFFGPGTRLTVL.

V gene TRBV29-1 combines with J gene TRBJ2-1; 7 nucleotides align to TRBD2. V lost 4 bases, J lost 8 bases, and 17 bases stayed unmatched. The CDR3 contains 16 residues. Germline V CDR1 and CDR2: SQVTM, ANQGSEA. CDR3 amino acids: CSVGGNMAGVQDEQFF. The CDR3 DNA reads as TGCAGCGTTGGGGGAAATATGGCGGGAGTTCAGGATGAGCAGTTCTTC.

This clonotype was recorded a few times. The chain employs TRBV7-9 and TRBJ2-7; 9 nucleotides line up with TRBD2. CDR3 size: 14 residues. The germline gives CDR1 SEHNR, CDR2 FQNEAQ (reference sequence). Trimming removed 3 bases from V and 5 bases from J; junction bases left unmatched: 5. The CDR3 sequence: CASSFSGSTNEQYF. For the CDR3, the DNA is TGTGCCAGCAGCTTTAGCGGGAGCACCAACGAGCAGTACTTC.

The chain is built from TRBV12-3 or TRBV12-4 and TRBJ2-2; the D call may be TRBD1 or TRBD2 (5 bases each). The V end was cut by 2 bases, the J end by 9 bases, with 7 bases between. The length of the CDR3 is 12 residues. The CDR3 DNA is TGTGCCAGCAGTTTAAGGGACCGGGAGCTGTTTTTT. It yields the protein CASSLRDRELFF.

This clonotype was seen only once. CDR3 residues: CSARDPSQVHYEQYF. The CDR3 coding sequence is TGCAGTGCTAGAGATCCTTCCCAGGTCCACTACGAGCAGTACTTC. The gene calls are TRBV20-1 and TRBJ2-7, with unresolved D. CDR3 length equals 15 residues. The germline CDR1 and CDR2 sequences are DFQATT and SNEGSKA (reference sequence). V was pared by 0 bases and J by 3 bases, with 15 bases between.

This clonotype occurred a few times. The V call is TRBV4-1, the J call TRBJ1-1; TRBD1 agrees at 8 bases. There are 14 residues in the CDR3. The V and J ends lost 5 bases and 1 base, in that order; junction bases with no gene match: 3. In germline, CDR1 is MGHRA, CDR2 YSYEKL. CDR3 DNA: TGCGCCAGCAGCTACGGACAGGGGAACACTGAAGCTTTCTTT. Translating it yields CASSYGQGNTEAFF.

CDR3 region: CASSQGRSGGPTDTQYF. The CDR3 region has the DNA TGCGCCAGCAGCCAGGGCAGGTCGGGAGGGCCTACAGATACGCAGTATTTT. The chain links TRBV5-1 to TRBJ2-3; 8 nucleotides line up with TRBD2. V lost 4 bases and J lost 3; bases outside the gene matches: 13. This CDR3 contains 17 residues. In germline, CDR1 is SGHRS, CDR2 YFSETQ.

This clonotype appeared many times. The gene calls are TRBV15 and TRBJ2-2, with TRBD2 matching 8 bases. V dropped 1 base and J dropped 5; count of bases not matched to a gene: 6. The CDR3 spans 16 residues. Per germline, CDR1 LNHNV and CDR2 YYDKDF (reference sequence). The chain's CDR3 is CATSRGREGETGELFF. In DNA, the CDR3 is TGTGCCACCAGCAGAGGACGGGAGGGCGAAACCGGGGAGCTGTTTTTT.

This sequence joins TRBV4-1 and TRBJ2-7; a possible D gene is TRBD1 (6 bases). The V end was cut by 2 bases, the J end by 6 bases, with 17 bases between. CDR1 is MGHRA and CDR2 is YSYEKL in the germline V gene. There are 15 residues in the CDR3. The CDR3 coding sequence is TGCGCCAGCAGCCAACTCACAGGGTATCTGTTCGAGCAGTACTTC. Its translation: CASSQLTGYLFEQYF.

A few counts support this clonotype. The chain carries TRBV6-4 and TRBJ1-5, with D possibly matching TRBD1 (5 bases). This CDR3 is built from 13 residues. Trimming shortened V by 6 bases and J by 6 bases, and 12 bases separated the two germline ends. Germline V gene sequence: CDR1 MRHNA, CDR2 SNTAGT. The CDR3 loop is CASSEGMGQPQHF. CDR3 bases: TGTGCCAGCAGCGAGGGGATGGGTCAGCCCCAGCATTTT.

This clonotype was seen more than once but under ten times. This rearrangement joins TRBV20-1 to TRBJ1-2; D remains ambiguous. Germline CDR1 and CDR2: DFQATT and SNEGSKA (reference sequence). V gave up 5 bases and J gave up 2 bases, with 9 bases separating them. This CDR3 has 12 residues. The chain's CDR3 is CSALQNNYGYTF. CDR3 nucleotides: TGCAGTGCTCTACAGAACAACTATGGCTACACCTTC.

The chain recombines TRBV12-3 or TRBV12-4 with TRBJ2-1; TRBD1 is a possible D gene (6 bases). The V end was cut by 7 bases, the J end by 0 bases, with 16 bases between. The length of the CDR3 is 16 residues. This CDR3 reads CASTRDDRSSYNEQFF. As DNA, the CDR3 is TGTGCCAGCACCCGGGACGACAGGAGCTCCTACAATGAGCAGTTCTTC.

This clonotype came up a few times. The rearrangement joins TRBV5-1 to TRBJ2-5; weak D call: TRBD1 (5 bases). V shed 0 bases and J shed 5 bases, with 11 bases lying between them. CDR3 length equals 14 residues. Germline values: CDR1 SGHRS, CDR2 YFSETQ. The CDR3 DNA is TGCGCCAGCAGCTTGGAGGGGCATGGCGAGACCCAGTACTTC. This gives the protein CASSLEGHGETQYF.

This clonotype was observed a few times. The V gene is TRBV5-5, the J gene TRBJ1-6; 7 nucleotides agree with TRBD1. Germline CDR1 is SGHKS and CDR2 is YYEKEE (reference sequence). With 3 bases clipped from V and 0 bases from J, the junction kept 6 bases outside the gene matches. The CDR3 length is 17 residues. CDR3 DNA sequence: TGTGCCAGCAGCTATACAGGGGCCCGCTCCTATAATTCACCCCTCCACTTT. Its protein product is CASSYTGARSYNSPLHF. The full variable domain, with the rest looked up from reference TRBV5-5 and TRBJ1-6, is DAGVTQSPTHLIKTRGQQVTLRCSPISGHKSVSWYQQVLGQGPQFIFQYYEKEERGRGNFPDRFSARQFPNYSSELNVNALLLGDSALYLCASSYTGARSYNSPLHFGNGTRLTVT.